The 20 T cell receptor beta chains given below trace back to one sample, sequenced in a study of T cell responses to AZD1222 COVID-19 vaccine. Some clones are missing from TCRdb's copy, which holds only in-frame ones; the method was immunoSEQ multiplex PCR. The profile shows more than 75,000 clones, 92% of them singletons. The sequenced sample was peripheral blood, obtained on day 0 of AZD1222 vaccination. These receptors all come from an adult in good health.

The rearrangement joins TRBV24-1 to TRBJ1-2; the D gene is possibly TRBD1 (6 bases). V gave up 11 bases and J gave up 3 bases, with 12 bases separating them. The germline V gene encodes CDR1 KGHDR and CDR2 SFDVKD. This CDR3 is 12 amino acids long. CDR3 coding DNA: TGTGCCATCTCGCGGACAGACTATGGCTACACCTTC. Residues: CAISRTDYGYTF.

This chain uses TRBV7-2 with TRBJ2-7, with TRBD1 matching over 8 bases. The CDR3 is 15 residues long. Germline assignment: CDR1 SGHTA and CDR2 FQGNSA. Trimming took 5 bases from V and 5 from J; bases not matched to a gene: 11. Here the CDR3 reads CASSAYAGGINEQYF. CDR3 bases: TGTGCCAGCAGCGCCTACGCAGGGGGCATTAACGAGCAGTACTTC.

This chain links TRBV7-9 with TRBJ1-1, with a weak D call TRBD1 (6 bases). The CDR3 covers 13 residues. Germline V gives CDR1 SEHNR, CDR2 FQNEAQ (reference sequence). Trimming took off 1 base at V and 4 bases at J, with 7 bases between the two ends. The CDR3 DNA reads as TGTGCCAGCAGCTTAGAAGGGGGCACTGAAGCTTTCTTT. This sequence encodes CASSLEGGTEAFF. Based on the CDR3 plus reference TRBV7-9 and TRBJ1-1, the full variable domain is DTGVSQNPRHKITKRGQNVTFRCDPISEHNRLYWYRQTLGQGPEFLTYFQNEAQLEKSRLLSDRFSAERPKGSFSTLEIQRTEQGDSAMYLCASSLEGGTEAFFGQGTRLTVV.

The V gene is TRBV5-3, the J gene TRBJ2-3, with 8 bases matching TRBD2. TRBV5-3 carries the ORF label, with uncertain function. The CDR3 spans 18 residues. CDR3: CVQPTRPELAATTDTQYF. The DNA for the CDR3 is TGTGTCCAGCCGACCCGCCCCGAACTAGCGGCGACCACAGATACGCAGTATTTT.

J is TRBJ2-1 and V is TRBV28; TRBD1 agrees at 8 bases. This CDR3 spans 15 amino acids. Germline assignment: CDR1 MDHEN and CDR2 SYDVKM. The V gene end was trimmed by 5 bases and the J gene end by 2 bases; junction bases not matched to a gene: 5. CDR3 residues: CASSPGTGTYNEQFF. CDR3 bases: TGTGCCAGCAGTCCCGGGACAGGAACCTACAATGAGCAGTTCTTC.

The V and J genes are TRBV28 and TRBJ2-3; D unresolved. V lost 5 bases to trimming and J lost 4 bases, with 10 bases between them. Looked up from germline, CDR1 is MDHEN and CDR2 is SYDVKM. This CDR3 contains 13 residues. The CDR3 nucleotides read TGTGCCAGCAGTCTTCCCCCGGCAGATACGCAGTATTTT. Amino acid sequence: CASSLPPADTQYF. The full variable domain, its missing parts supplied by reference TRBV28 and TRBJ2-3, is DVKVTQSSRYLVKRTGEKVFLECVQDMDHENMFWYRQDPGLGLRLIYFSYDVKMKEKGDIPEGYSVSREKKERFSLILESASTNQTSMYLCASSLPPADTQYFGPGTRLTVL.

V usage is TRBV18 and J usage is TRBJ1-4, with D perhaps matching TRBD1 (6 bases). CDR3 length: 13 residues. Germline V lookup: CDR1 KGHSH, CDR2 LQKENI. Between the trimmed V and J ends, which lost 2 bases and 5 bases, there was a span of 6 bases. The CDR3 sequence: CASSPGQNEKLFF. The CDR3 DNA is TGTGCCAGCTCACCAGGACAGAATGAAAAACTGTTTTTT.

This sequence joins TRBV11-2 and TRBJ2-2, with TRBD1 identical over 11 bases. CDR1 is SGHAT and CDR2 is FQNNGV in the germline V gene. V shed 4 bases and J 6 bases; nucleotides not matched to a gene: 4. CDR3 length equals 15 residues. CDR3 loop: CASSWDRGKAGELFF. CDR3 DNA: TGTGCCAGCAGCTGGGACAGGGGGAAAGCCGGGGAGCTGTTTTTT.

The chain combines TRBV7-3 with TRBJ2-5, with D tentatively TRBD1 (6 bases). The germline V gene has CDR1 SGHTA and CDR2 FQGTGA. The germline V and J ends were trimmed by 5 bases and 5 bases, with 12 bases remaining between them. CDR3 length: 13 residues. This CDR3 is CASSTTTGETQYF. The DNA of the CDR3 is TGTGCCAGCAGCACGACAACAGGGGAGACCCAGTACTTC.

This chain links TRBV18 with TRBJ2-7; D is uncertain. The CDR3 runs to 14 residues. Trimming pared 2 bases from V and 0 bases from J, leaving 8 bases between. Germline CDR1 is KGHSH and CDR2 is LQKENI. The CDR3 DNA follows: TGTGCCAGCTCACCAGGGATCAGCTCCTACGAGCAGTACTTC. Residues: CASSPGISSYEQYF.

The V and J genes are TRBV27 and TRBJ1-5; no definite D call. Per germline, CDR1 MNHEY and CDR2 SMNVEV (reference sequence). V gave up 4 bases and J gave up 3 bases, with 13 bases separating them. This CDR3 is built from 15 residues. The CDR3 region has the DNA TGTGCCAGCAGTTCGAGGGCGGTCATCAATCAGCCCCAGCATTTT. It translates to CASSSRAVINQPQHF.

The chain's CDR3 is CASRRLAGGSMPYEQYF. CDR3 bases: TGTGCCAGCCGTAGACTAGCGGGAGGCTCGATGCCCTACGAGCAGTACTTC. The chain combines TRBV2 with TRBJ2-7; 13 bases line up with TRBD2. This CDR3 spans 17 amino acids. V trimming: 8 bases; J trimming: 2 bases; junction bases outside the gene matches: 12. Germline V gives CDR1 SNHLY, CDR2 FYNNEI.

The V call is TRBV28, the J call TRBJ2-1, with 14 bases fitting TRBD2. The V gene's germline CDR1 is MDHEN and CDR2 SYDVKM. Trimming took 4 bases from V and 6 from J; bases not matched to a gene: 2. The CDR3 runs 15 residues. The CDR3 region has the DNA TGTGCCAGCAGTTCCGGGACTAGCGGGAGCAATGAGCAGTTCTTC. Translating it yields CASSSGTSGSNEQFF.

This chain uses TRBV24-1 with TRBJ2-3; D not certain. Trimming took off 2 bases at V and 1 base at J, with 15 bases between the two ends. CDR3 length: 17 amino acids. Germline CDR1 is KGHDR and CDR2 is SFDVKD. CDR3 sequence: CATSDSWVKPGTDTQYF. The CDR3 DNA reads TGTGCCACCAGTGATTCATGGGTTAAACCTGGCACAGATACGCAGTATTTT.

The chain carries TRBV11-3 and TRBJ1-1; no reliable D call. The CDR3 contains 14 residues. Germline V lookup: CDR1 SGHNT, CDR2 YENEEA. Trimming cost V 0 bases and J 1 base, with 6 bases left between them. The DNA for the CDR3 is TGTGCCAGCAGCTTAGATCTTCAGAACACTGAAGCTTTCTTT. Translating it yields CASSLDLQNTEAFF.

The CDR3 here is CASSRRGDQPQHF. For the CDR3, the DNA is TGTGCCAGCAGCCGTCGGGGTGATCAGCCCCAGCATTTT. This rearrangement joins TRBV5-5 to TRBJ1-5; D gene unclear. The CDR3 is 13 residues long. The V gene lost 4 bases and the J gene lost 5 bases, with 10 bases spanning the gap. Per the germline V gene, CDR1 is SGHKS and CDR2 is YYEKEE (reference sequence).

This clone was seen a single time. The genes are TRBV20-1 and TRBJ2-4; 9 bases map to TRBD1. Per the germline V gene, CDR1 is DFQATT and CDR2 is SNEGSKA (reference sequence). The junction had 12 bases not matched to a gene; V was cut back by 3 bases and J by 3 bases. This CDR3 region has 17 residues. CDR3: CSASPPQGARDKNIQYF. CDR3 coding DNA: TGCAGTGCTAGTCCCCCACAGGGGGCGCGTGACAAAAACATTCAGTACTTC.

This chain joins TRBV5-1 and TRBJ2-2, with D unclear. Germline V lookup: CDR1 SGHRS, CDR2 YFSETQ. The length of the CDR3 is 16 residues. V shed 0 bases and J shed 1 base, with 10 bases lying between them. The CDR3 spells CASSLGAGLNTGELFF. In DNA form, the CDR3 reads TGCGCCAGCAGCTTGGGGGCAGGCCTGAACACCGGGGAGCTGTTTTTT.

The chain is built from TRBV15 and TRBJ2-7; 11 bases line up with TRBD1. Trimming took 1 base from V and 7 from J; bases not matched to a gene: 3. Germline V gives CDR1 LNHNV, CDR2 YYDKDF (reference sequence). The CDR3 is 14 residues long. CDR3 in amino acids: CATSRGDRGTEQYF. In nucleotides, the CDR3 is TGTGCCACCAGCAGAGGGGACAGGGGGACTGAGCAGTACTTC.

The chain links TRBV5-4 to TRBJ2-3; TRBD2 aligns across 7 bases. Germline lookup yields CDR1 SGHNT and CDR2 YYREEE (reference sequence). This CDR3 contains 17 residues. The CDR3 DNA reads TGTGTCACCAGCAGAGGGCCTAGCGGAGCAAGCACAGATACGCAGTATTTT. This gives the protein CVTSRGPSGASTDTQYF.